This TCR beta chain appears in the sequencing data of a study of cytomegalovirus exposure and HLA in healthy donors. The study's findings and limits: Researchers reported that a few CMV-associated chains were confirmed in vitro as CMV antigen-specific. Cytomegalovirus status, reportedly, was diagnosed with high specificity and sensitivity by the classifier.

Assay: immunoSEQ multiplex PCR; the TCRdb copy retains only in-frame clones and omits some. The sample consists of tens of thousands of clones, more than 85% of them appearing once. On this clone: Its antigen is as yet unknown.

CDR3 length: 13 residues. Germline loops: CDR1 SNHLY, CDR2 FYNNEI. V was pared by 4 bases and J by 4 bases, with 7 bases between. The rearrangement links TRBV2 to TRBJ2-2; possibly TRBD1 for D (5 bases). The sequenced material came from PBMCs. This TCR was sampled from a man between 18 and 29 years old in good health and CMV-seronegative. The CDR3 DNA reads as TGTGCCAGCAGTGCTAGGGGCACCGGGGAGCTGTTTTTT. Translation gives CASSARGTGELFF.